A selection of T cell receptor beta chains follows, all from one sample in a study of T cells expressing NK-cell markers. TCRdb re-called the 5' RACE reads; every CDR3 protein appears as one record, without DNA. The sample spans about 260,000 distinct CDR3 sequences; the ten largest clones claim about 0.4%. The specimen was blood T cells: a sorted CD56 or NKG2C T cell subset, CD4+ or CD8+ T cells, or bulk PBMC T cells (not recorded which). Every receptor here comes from a man aged 18 to 29 in good health. Each CDR3 is given with its conserved first and last residue.

TRBJ2-1	TRBV19	CASSILAGGPWDEQFF
TRBJ2-1	TRBV20-1	CSARGLNSMYNEQFF
TRBJ2-7	TRBV7-4	CASSLLVAGSYEQYF
TRBJ1-2	TRBV6-1	CASRISQGSANYGYTF
TRBJ2-7	TRBV4-3	CASSPQTTGRGVQYF
TRBJ1-2	TRBV12-5	CASGLKAGNYGYTF
TRBJ2-2	TRBV12-3/TRBV12-4	CASSLAQGGTGELFF
TRBJ2-1	TRBV7-8	CASSDPGTRRGNEQFF
TRBJ1-4	TRBV20-1	CSASDQGQNEKLFF
TRBJ2-3	TRBV29-1	CSVEERESADTQYF
TRBJ1-5	TRBV6-1	CASSKRSGRQPQHF
TRBJ1-2	TRBV12-3/TRBV12-4	CASSPGRIGGYTF
TRBJ1-1	TRBV12-3/TRBV12-4	CASNGPQEMNTEAFF
TRBJ2-3	TRBV25-1	CASSEPGSTDTQYF
TRBJ2-5	TRBV9	CASSKGQQETQYF
TRBJ1-4	TRBV20-1	CSAREGTGGNEKLFF
TRBJ2-5	TRBV4-3	CASRPREGTQETQYF
TRBJ2-7	TRBV9	CASSLTSSVVSYEQYF
TRBJ2-7	TRBV7-2	CASSLVAGFSSYEQYF